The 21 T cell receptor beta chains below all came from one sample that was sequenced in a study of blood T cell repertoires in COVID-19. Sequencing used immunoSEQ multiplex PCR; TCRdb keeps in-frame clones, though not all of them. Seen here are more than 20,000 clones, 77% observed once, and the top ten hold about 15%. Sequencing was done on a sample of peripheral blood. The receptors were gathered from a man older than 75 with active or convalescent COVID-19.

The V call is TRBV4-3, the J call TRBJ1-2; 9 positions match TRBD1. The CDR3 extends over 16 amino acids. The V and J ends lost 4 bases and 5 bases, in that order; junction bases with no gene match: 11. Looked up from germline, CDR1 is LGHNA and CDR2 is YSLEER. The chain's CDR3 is CASSLTGGPTGYGYTF. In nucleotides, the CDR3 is TGCGCCAGCAGCCTGACAGGGGGACCTACGGGTTATGGCTACACCTTC.

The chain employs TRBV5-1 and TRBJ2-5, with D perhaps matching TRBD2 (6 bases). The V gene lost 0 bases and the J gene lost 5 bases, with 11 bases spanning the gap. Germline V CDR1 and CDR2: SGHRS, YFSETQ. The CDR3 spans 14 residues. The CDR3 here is CASSLGGDRETQYF. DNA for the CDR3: TGCGCCAGCAGCTTGGGGGGGGACCGGGAGACCCAGTACTTC.

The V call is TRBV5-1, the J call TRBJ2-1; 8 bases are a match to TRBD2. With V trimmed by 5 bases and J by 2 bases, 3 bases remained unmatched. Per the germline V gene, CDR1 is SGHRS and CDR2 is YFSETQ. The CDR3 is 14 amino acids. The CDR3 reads CASRNGGAYNEQFF. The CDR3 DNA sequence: TGCGCCAGCAGGAACGGGGGGGCCTACAATGAGCAGTTCTTC. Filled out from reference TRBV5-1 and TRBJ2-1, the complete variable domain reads KAGVTQTPRYLIKTRGQQVTLSCSPISGHRSVSWYQQTPGQGLQFLFEYFSETQRNKGNFPGRFSGRQFSNSRSEMNVSTLELGDSALYLCASRNGGAYNEQFFGPGTRLTVL.

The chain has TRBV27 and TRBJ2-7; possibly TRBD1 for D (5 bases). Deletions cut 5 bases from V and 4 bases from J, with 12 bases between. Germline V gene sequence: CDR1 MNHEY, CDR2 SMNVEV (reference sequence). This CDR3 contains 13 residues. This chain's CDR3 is CASSPLTGYEQYF. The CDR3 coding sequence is TGTGCCAGCAGTCCCCTTACAGGTTACGAGCAGTACTTC.

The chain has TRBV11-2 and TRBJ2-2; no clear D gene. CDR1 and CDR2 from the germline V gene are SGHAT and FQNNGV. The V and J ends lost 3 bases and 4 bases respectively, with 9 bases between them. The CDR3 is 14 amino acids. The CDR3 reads CASSFELVTGELFF. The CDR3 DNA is TGTGCCAGCAGCTTTGAGCTAGTCACCGGGGAGCTGTTTTTT.

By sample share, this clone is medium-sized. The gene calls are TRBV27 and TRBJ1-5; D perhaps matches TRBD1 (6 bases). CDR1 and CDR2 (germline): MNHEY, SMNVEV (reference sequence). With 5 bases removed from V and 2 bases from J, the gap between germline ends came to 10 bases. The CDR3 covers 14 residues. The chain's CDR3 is CASSDRQGNQPQHF. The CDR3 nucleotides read TGTGCCAGCAGTGACCGACAGGGCAATCAGCCCCAGCATTTT.

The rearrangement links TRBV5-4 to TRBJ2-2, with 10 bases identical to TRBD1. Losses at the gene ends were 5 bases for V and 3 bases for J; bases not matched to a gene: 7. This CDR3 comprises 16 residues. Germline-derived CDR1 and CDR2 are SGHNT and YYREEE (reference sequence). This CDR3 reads CASRDRGGLDTGELFF. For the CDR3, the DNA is TGTGCCAGCAGGGACAGGGGGGGTTTGGACACCGGGGAGCTGTTTTTT.

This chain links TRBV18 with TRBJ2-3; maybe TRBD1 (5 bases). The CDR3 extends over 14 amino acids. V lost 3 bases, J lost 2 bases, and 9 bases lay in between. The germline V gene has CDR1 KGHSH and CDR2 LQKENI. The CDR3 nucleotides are TGTGCCAGCTCACCCCAGGGTTACACAGATACGCAGTATTTT. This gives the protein CASSPQGYTDTQYF.

The CDR3 sequence is CASSHEGEEGRDDGYTF. As DNA, the CDR3 is TGTGCCAGCAGCCATGAGGGGGAGGAGGGGAGGGATGATGGCTACACCTTC. The chain is built from TRBV4-2 and TRBJ1-2; D possibly corresponds to TRBD1 (6 bases). Germline V gives CDR1 LGHNA, CDR2 YNFKEQ. The ends were cut back, 3 bases at V and 6 bases at J, with 23 bases in the middle. This CDR3 contains 17 residues.

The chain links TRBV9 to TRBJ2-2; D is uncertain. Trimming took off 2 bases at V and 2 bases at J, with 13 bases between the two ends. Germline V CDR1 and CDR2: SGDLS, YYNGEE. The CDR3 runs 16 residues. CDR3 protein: CASSVDAAINTGELFF. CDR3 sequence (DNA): TGTGCCAGCAGCGTCGACGCAGCGATAAACACCGGGGAGCTGTTTTTT. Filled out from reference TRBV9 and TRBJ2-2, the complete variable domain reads DSGVTQTPKHLITATGQRVTLRCSPRSGDLSVYWYQQSLDQGLQFLIQYYNGEERAKGNILERFSAQQFPDLHSELNLSSLELGDSALYFCASSVDAAINTGELFFGEGSRLTVL.

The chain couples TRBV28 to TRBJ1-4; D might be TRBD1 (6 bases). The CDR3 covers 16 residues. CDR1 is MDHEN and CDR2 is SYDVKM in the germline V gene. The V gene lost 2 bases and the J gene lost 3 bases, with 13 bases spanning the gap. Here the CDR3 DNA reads TGTGCCAGCAGTTTAACGACCAGGGGCGCTAATGAAAAACTGTTTTTT. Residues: CASSLTTRGANEKLFF. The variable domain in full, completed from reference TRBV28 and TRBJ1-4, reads DVKVTQSSRYLVKRTGEKVFLECVQDMDHENMFWYRQDPGLGLRLIYFSYDVKMKEKGDIPEGYSVSREKKERFSLILESASTNQTSMYLCASSLTTRGANEKLFFGSGTQLSVL.

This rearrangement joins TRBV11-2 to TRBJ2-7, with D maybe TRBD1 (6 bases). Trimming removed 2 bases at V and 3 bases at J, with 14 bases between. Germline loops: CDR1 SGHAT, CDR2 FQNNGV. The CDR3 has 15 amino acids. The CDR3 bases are TGTGCCAGCAGCTTAAGGGAGACAGGACTCTACGAGCAGTACTTC. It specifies CASSLRETGLYEQYF.

The CDR3 DNA reads TGTGCCAGCAGTGAAAGAGGGGGCTCTTTTTCTCGACTAGCGCGAACTAATACAGATACGCAGTATTTT. This gives the protein CASSERGGSFSRLARTNTDTQYF. J is TRBJ2-3 and V is TRBV6-1, with D tentatively TRBD2 (8 bases). CDR3 size: 23 residues. V gave up 2 bases and J gave up 3 bases, with 36 bases separating them. Germline assignment: CDR1 MNHNS and CDR2 SASEGT.

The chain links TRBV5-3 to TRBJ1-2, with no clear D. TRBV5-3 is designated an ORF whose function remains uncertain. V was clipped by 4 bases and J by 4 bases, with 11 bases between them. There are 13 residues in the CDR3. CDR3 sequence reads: CARSPWEGYGYTF. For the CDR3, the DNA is TGTGCCAGAAGCCCCTGGGAGGGCTATGGCTACACCTTC.

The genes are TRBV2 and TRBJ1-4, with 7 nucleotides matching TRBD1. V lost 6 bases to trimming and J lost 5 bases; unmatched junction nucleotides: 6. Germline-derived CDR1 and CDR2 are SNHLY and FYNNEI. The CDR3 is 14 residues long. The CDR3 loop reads CASREGQLNEKLFF. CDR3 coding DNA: TGTGCCAGCAGGGAGGGACAGTTAAATGAAAAACTGTTTTTT.

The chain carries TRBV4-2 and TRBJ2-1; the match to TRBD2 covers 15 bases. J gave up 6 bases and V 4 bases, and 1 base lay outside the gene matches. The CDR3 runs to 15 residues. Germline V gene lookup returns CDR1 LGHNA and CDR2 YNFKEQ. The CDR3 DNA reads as TGTGCCAGCAGCCTGGGACTAGCGGGAGGCAATGAGCAGTTCTTC. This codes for CASSLGLAGGNEQFF.

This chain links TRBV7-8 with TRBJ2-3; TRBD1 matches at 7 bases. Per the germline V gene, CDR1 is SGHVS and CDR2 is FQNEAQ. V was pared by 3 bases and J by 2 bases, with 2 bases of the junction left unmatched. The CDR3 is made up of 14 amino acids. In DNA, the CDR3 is TGTGCCAGCAGCTTGGGACAGAACACAGATACGCAGTATTTT. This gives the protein CASSLGQNTDTQYF.

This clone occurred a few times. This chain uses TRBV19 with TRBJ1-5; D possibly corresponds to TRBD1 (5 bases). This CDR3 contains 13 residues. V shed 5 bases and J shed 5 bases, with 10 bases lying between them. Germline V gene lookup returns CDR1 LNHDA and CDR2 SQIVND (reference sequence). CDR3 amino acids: CASSQGWYQPQHF. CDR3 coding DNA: TGTGCCAGTAGTCAGGGTTGGTATCAGCCCCAGCATTTT.

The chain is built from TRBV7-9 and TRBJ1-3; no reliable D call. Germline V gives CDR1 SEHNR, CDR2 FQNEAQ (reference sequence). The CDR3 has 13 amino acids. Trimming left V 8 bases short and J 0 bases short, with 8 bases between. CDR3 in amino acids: CASRGSSGNTIYF. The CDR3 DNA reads TGTGCCAGCCGTGGGAGCTCTGGAAACACCATATATTTT.

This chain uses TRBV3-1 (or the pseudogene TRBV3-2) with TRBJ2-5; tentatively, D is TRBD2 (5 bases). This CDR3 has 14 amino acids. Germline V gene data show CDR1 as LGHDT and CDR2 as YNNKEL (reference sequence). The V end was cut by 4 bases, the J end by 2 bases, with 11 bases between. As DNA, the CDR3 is TGTGCCAGCAGCCGGCGGGCGGGTCAAGAGACCCAGTACTTC. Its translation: CASSRRAGQETQYF.

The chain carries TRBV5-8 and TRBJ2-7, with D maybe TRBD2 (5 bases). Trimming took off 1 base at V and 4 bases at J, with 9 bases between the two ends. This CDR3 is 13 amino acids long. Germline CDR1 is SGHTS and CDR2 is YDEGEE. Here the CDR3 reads CASSLSEGYEQYF. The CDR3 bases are TGTGCCAGCAGCTTGTCCGAGGGATACGAGCAGTACTTC. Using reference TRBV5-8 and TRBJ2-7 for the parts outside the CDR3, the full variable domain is EAGVTQSPTHLIKTRGQQATLRCSPISGHTSVYWYQQALGLGLQFLLWYDEGEERNRGNFPPRFSGRQFPNYSSELNVNALELEDSALYLCASSLSEGYEQYFGPGTRLTVT.